This paragraph covers one T cell receptor (beta chain) sequence. What it binds is not known. This entry belongs to a study of identifying expanded T cells in peripheral blood. Study observations and caveats: Approximately 1.1 clones differed between technical replicates, versus roughly 16 and 20 over time.

The junction had 6 bases not matched to a gene; V was cut back by 4 bases and J by 3 bases. The CDR3 contains 15 residues. Germline V gene data show CDR1 as KGHSH and CDR2 as LQKENI. Libraries were prepared by immunoSEQ multiplex PCR; TCRdb keeps only in-frame clonotypes and omits some of them. The profile shows 90,000 to 95,000 clones, 88% of them singletons. Sequencing used blood. The chain employs TRBV18 and TRBJ2-7, with 10 bases that match TRBD2. The receptor was isolated from a person aged 18-70 years in good health. CDR3 in amino acids: CASSLLSGGYYEQYF. The CDR3 region has the DNA TGTGCCAGCTCACTACTTAGCGGGGGGTACTACGAGCAGTACTTC.